The source of this T cell receptor (beta chain) is a study of blood T cell repertoires in COVID-19. Whole-study context: Samples taken during acute and convalescent COVID-19 were collected in the United States, Italy and Spain. The analysed material was cDNA or gDNA that came from T cells, B-cell-depleted T cells, or PBMCs.

V trimming: 4 bases; J trimming: 5 bases; junction bases outside the gene matches: 11. Germline lookup yields CDR1 SGHRS and CDR2 YFSETQ. This CDR3 region has 16 residues. Methods used by the authors: Amplification from reference gene primers served as the basis for estimated nucleated cell counts. Here immunoSEQ multiplex PCR was the method, and the copy in TCRdb shows in-frame clones only, minus some. The V and J calls and clone size are taken from that table; D and trimming were inferred from the DNA. Found here are roughly 60,000 clones, roughly 88% of them singletons; the top ten hold roughly 3.5%.

The receptor comes from a man between 45 and 60 years old with active COVID-19. Material for sequencing was peripheral blood. The chain has TRBV5-1 and TRBJ2-5; 10 bases align to TRBD1. CDR3 amino acids: CASSQLADRGSETQYF. The CDR3 DNA sequence: TGCGCCAGCAGCCAACTAGCGGACAGGGGGTCGGAGACCCAGTACTTC.